This T cell receptor (beta chain) appears in the sequencing data of a study of T cells after yellow fever vaccination. On the study more broadly: When fractions had low cell numbers, they were prepared with SMART-Seq v4 Ultra Low Input.

The CDR3 has 17 residues. J was trimmed by 0 bases and V by 3 bases; bases with no gene match: 7. Study results and limitations: The secondary response was weaker but peaked faster, day 5 versus 15. Booster sampling recovered most clones from primary vaccination (under 98% CD4, around 90% CD8).

UMIs were added to TCR cDNA along with a universal primer site when it was made by 5'RACE template switching. TCRdb processed the 5' RACE reads anew with MiXCR; each CDR3 protein has one entry. Among around 400,000 distinct CDR3 sequences listed, under 14% were seen once. This clonotype was observed at least ten times. What it recognizes is unknown. The material sequenced was PBMCs, taken on the day of the first yellow fever vaccination. This sequence was found in a man between 18 and 35 years old who received the YFV17D yellow fever vaccine. The chain joins TRBV12-3 or TRBV12-4 to TRBJ2-4; 8 nucleotides line up with TRBD2. The CDR3 spells CASSFSRGDLAKNIQYF. The DNA for the CDR3 is TGTGCCAGCAGTTTCTCGCGGGGGGACCTAGCCAAAAACATTCAGTACTTC.